This TCR beta chain was sequenced during a study of T cell responses to AZD1222 COVID-19 vaccine. Study-wide points: In a largely white British group with more females than males, clonal diversity was possibly underestimated. Spike-specific TCR depth and breadth grew after two AZD1222 doses. Vaccine-associated CD4 TCRs ranged over spike, dominating at 160-218 and 743-854.

Some clones are missing from TCRdb's copy, which holds only in-frame ones; the method was immunoSEQ multiplex PCR. This sample has roughly 140,000 clones, with approximately 94% found just once. Trimming removed 2 bases from V and 7 bases from J; junction bases left unmatched: 8. The V gene's germline CDR1 is ENHRY and CDR2 SYGVKD. This CDR3 comprises 15 residues. In regard to this clone: Its antigen is unknown.

This TCR derives from an adult in good health. This chain connects TRBV10-3 to TRBJ1-5, with 7 bases lining up with TRBD1. The starting material was peripheral blood, obtained on day 0 of AZD1222 vaccination. This chain's CDR3 is CAISEGTVLGQPQHF. DNA of the CDR3: TGTGCCATCAGTGAGGGGACAGTCCTAGGGCAGCCCCAGCATTTT.